Listed below are T cell receptor beta chains from one sample, sequenced in a study of OX40 agonist ivuxolimab in advanced cancers. TCRdb's copy holds only in-frame clones and misses some; the assay was immunoSEQ multiplex PCR. The sample comprises 95,000 to 150,000 clones, roughly 92% of which are singletons, and roughly 0.8% rests with the top ten. Sample: CD4+ or CD8+ T cells sorted from blood, taken in a trial of the OX40 agonist ivuxolimab. These receptors were collected from an adult with an advanced solid tumor such as melanoma, head and neck, liver or kidney cancer. Both conserved end residues are part of each CDR3. D genes are given only for firm matches. Clone size appears in some rows only: once, few, many, or a class for an expanded clone.

v_gene,j_gene,abundance,d_gene,CDR3aa,CDR3nt
TRBV27,TRBJ1-6,NA,NA,CASSFEGPGYNSPLHF,TGTGCCAGCAGTTTCGAGGGTCCGGGGTATAATTCACCCCTCCACTTT
TRBV6-5,TRBJ2-7,NA,NA,CASSYSRRGYEQYF,TGTGCCAGCAGTTACTCGCGTCGCGGGTACGAGCAGTACTTC
TRBV18,TRBJ1-4,NA,TRBD1,CASSPVGTVFEKLFF,TGTGCCAGCTCACCAGTCGGGACAGTTTTCGAAAAACTGTTTTTT
TRBV19,TRBJ2-2,NA,TRBD2,CASSIYGGRATGELFF,TGTGCCAGTAGTATTTATGGCGGGAGGGCCACCGGGGAGCTGTTTTTT
TRBV7-8,TRBJ2-7,NA,NA,CASSLASPGTYEQYF,TGTGCCAGCAGCTTAGCCTCCCCCGGAACCTACGAGCAGTACTTC
TRBV7-3,TRBJ2-1,NA,NA,CASSLTQANYNEQFF,TGTGCCAGCAGCTTAACCCAGGCGAACTACAATGAGCAGTTCTTC
TRBV18,TRBJ1-2,NA,TRBD1,CASSGQGDYGYTF,TGTGCCAGCTCGGGACAGGGGGACTATGGCTACACCTTC
TRBV7-8,TRBJ1-2,NA,TRBD1,CASSPVGQVLYGYTF,TGTGCCAGCAGCCCCGTCGGACAGGTCCTTTATGGCTACACCTTC
TRBV18,TRBJ2-3,NA,NA,CASSRELTDTQYF,TGTGCCAGCTCACGGGAACTCACAGATACGCAGTATTTT
TRBV2,TRBJ1-3,NA,TRBD1,CASRPQGVGHTIYF,TGTGCCAGCAGACCACAGGGGGTAGGACACACCATATATTTT
TRBV7-9,TRBJ1-3,NA,TRBD1,CASTRPGQGHTIYF,TGTGCCAGCACAAGACCGGGACAGGGGCACACCATATATTTT
TRBV12-5,TRBJ1-5,NA,NA,CASVTGNQPQHF,TGTGCTAGTGTTACAGGGAATCAGCCCCAGCATTTT
TRBV28,TRBJ1-4,NA,NA,CASSYRTEGIEGEKLFF,TGTGCCAGCAGTTATAGGACGGAGGGAATTGAGGGGGAAAAACTGTTTTTT
TRBV4-2,TRBJ1-1,once,NA,CASSQDDEGNTEAFF,TGTGCCAGCAGCCAAGACGATGAAGGGAACACTGAAGCTTTCTTT
TRBV5-1,TRBJ2-1,NA,NA,CASSLAGGENNEQFF,TGCGCCAGCAGCTTGGCCGGGGGAGAGAACAATGAGCAGTTCTTC
TRBV27,TRBJ1-3,NA,NA,CASRSSATGNTIYF,TGTGCCAGTAGAAGTTCGGCGACTGGAAACACCATATATTTT
TRBV19,TRBJ2-5,once,TRBD2,CATNPGLADPQETQYF,TGTGCCACTAACCCGGGACTAGCGGACCCCCAAGAGACCCAGTACTTC
TRBV11-1,TRBJ1-2,NA,NA,CASSFRASSGYGYTF,TGTGCCAGCAGCTTCAGGGCCTCGAGCGGCTATGGCTACACCTTC
TRBV14,TRBJ2-7,NA,TRBD2,CASSQRTIRGLAGDYEQYF,TGTGCCAGCAGCCAAAGGACTATACGGGGACTAGCGGGAGACTACGAGCAGTACTTC
TRBV7-3,TRBJ2-1,NA,TRBD1,CASSFDRADYNEQFF,TGTGCCAGCAGCTTCGACAGGGCGGACTACAATGAGCAGTTCTTC
TRBV13,TRBJ2-1,NA,NA,CASSWMSGNEQFF,TGTGCCAGCAGCTGGATGAGCGGCAATGAGCAGTTCTTC
TRBV7-3,TRBJ2-2,NA,TRBD1,CASSLGQANTGELFF,TGTGCCAGCAGCTTGGGACAGGCGAACACCGGGGAGCTGTTTTTT
TRBV28,TRBJ2-7,NA,TRBD2,CASSSHQAGGEEQYF,TGTGCCAGCAGTTCCCATCAAGCGGGAGGGGAAGAGCAGTACTTC
TRBV18,TRBJ1-4,NA,NA,CASSPQTQSNEKLFF,TGTGCCAGCTCACCGCAGACGCAATCTAATGAAAAACTGTTTTTT
TRBV6-5,TRBJ2-3,NA,NA,CASSSPTSTITDTQYF,TGTGCCAGCAGTTCCCCGACTTCCACCATCACAGATACGCAGTATTTT
TRBV6-4,TRBJ2-1,few,NA,CASSGDSGPQFF,TGTGCCAGCAGTGGAGACAGCGGGCCGCAGTTCTTC
TRBV4-2,TRBJ1-1,NA,NA,CASSQERRSTEAFF,TGTGCCAGCAGCCAAGAGCGCAGGAGCACTGAAGCTTTCTTT
TRBV11-1,TRBJ2-1,NA,NA,CASSDFSDFSSYNEQFF,TGTGCCAGCAGCGATTTTAGTGATTTTAGCTCCTACAATGAGCAGTTCTTC
TRBV15,TRBJ2-7,NA,TRBD1,CATSRAGTGAYEQYF,TGTGCCACCAGCAGAGCAGGGACAGGGGCCTACGAGCAGTACTTC
TRBV19,TRBJ1-5,NA,NA,CASRDGAVRRPQHF,TGTGCCAGTAGAGATGGGGCTGTGCGACGGCCCCAGCATTTT
TRBV11-2,TRBJ1-1,NA,NA,CASSLAQVTEAFF,TGTGCCAGCAGCTTAGCACAGGTAACTGAAGCTTTCTTT
TRBV19,TRBJ1-5,NA,NA,CASSIGQGTVGNQPQHF,TGTGCCAGTAGTATAGGGCAGGGGACGGTGGGCAATCAGCCCCAGCATTTT
TRBV27,TRBJ2-7,NA,TRBD2,CASSFSPTEREGSYEQYF,TGTGCCAGCAGTTTCTCTCCTACCGAGCGGGAGGGCTCCTACGAGCAGTACTTC
TRBV5-1,TRBJ1-2,NA,TRBD1,CASSRDRDGYTF,TGCGCCAGCAGTCGGGACAGGGATGGCTACACCTTC
TRBV5-1,TRBJ1-5,NA,NA,CASRGDDNQPQHF,TGCGCCAGCAGGGGAGACGACAATCAGCCCCAGCATTTT
TRBV18,TRBJ2-3,once,TRBD1,CASSTSGQGLDTQYF,TGTGCCAGCTCAACCTCAGGACAGGGTTTGGATACGCAGTATTTT
TRBV6-4,TRBJ2-1,NA,NA,CASSLAPYNEQFF,TGTGCCAGCAGCCTAGCGCCCTACAATGAGCAGTTCTTC
TRBV7-9,TRBJ2-1,NA,NA,CASSLLGDEQFF,TGTGCCAGCAGCTTATTGGGGGATGAGCAGTTCTTC
TRBV5-1,TRBJ2-3,NA,NA,CASSLSLPGGLDTQYF,TGCGCCAGCAGCTTGAGTCTTCCTGGCGGGCTGGATACGCAGTATTTT
TRBV19,TRBJ2-7,NA,NA,CASSTDYSYEQYF,TGTGCCAGTAGTACGGACTACTCCTACGAGCAGTACTTC
TRBV29-1,TRBJ2-5,once,NA,CSVEQGGRETQYF,TGCAGCGTTGAACAGGGGGGAAGAGAGACCCAGTACTTC